The clone carrying this T cell receptor beta chain was picked up a small number of times. V lost 2 bases and J lost 1, with 8 bases in between. Germline CDR1 and CDR2: MNHEY and SMNVEV (reference sequence). The length of the CDR3 is 14 residues. The data were obtained in a study of OX40 agonist ivuxolimab in advanced cancers. In the study overall: Under the entry rules, prior anti-PD-1, anti-PD-L1 or anti-CTLA-4 therapy was allowed, and about 38% had some.

Clones were sequenced by immunoSEQ multiplex PCR, and TCRdb holds only the in-frame ones, with some missing. The profile shows some 35,000 clones, roughly 82% of them singletons. The rearrangement joins TRBV27 to TRBJ1-1; D not certain. This sample comprised CD4+ or CD8+ T cells sorted from blood, obtained in a trial of the OX40 agonist ivuxolimab. This sequence originates from an adult with an advanced solid tumor such as melanoma, head and neck, liver or kidney cancer. The CDR3 DNA sequence: TGTGCCAGCAGTTTAGGCAGTAGGAACACTGAAGCTTTCTTT. Protein product: CASSLGSRNTEAFF.